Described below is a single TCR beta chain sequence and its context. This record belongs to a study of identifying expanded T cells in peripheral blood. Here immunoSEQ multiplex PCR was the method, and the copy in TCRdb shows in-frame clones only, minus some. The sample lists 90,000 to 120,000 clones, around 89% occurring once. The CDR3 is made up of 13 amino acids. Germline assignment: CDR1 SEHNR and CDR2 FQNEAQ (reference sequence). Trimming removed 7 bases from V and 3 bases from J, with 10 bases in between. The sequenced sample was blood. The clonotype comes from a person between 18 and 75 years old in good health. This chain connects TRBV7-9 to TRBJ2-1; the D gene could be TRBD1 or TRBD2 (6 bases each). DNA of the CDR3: TGTGCCAGCACGGGGGCGGGCTACAATGAGCAGTTCTTC. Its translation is CASTGAGYNEQFF.